These T cell receptor beta chains were read from a single sample in a study of breast tumors, draining lymph nodes, adjacent tissues. TCRdb fed the multiplex PCR reads into MiXCR, producing one record per CDR3 protein. The data hold 150,000 to 200,000 distinct CDR3 sequences, with around a third observed a single time. The sample taken for sequencing was axillary lymph node tissue. The receptors were sampled from a female donor with breast cancer. Some clones in this sample may be carry-over from other donors' samples. CDR3s include the opening cysteine and the closing phenylalanine or tryptophan. A D gene is named only where the DNA matches it firmly. Expanded clones are given a class, and other clones once, few, many or no size at all.

j_call | v_call | clone_size | d_call | cdr3_nt | cdr3_aa
TRBJ2-5 | TRBV27 | . | . | TGTGCCAGCAGCCTGAGGGGGAACCAAGAGACCCAGTACTTC | CASSLRGNQETQYF
TRBJ2-2 | TRBV11-3 | many | . | TGTGCCAGCAGCTTCAACTCTCAGGGGAAGAACACCGGGGAGCTGTTTTTT | CASSFNSQGKNTGELFF
TRBJ2-1 | TRBV27 | . | . | TGTGCCAGCAGTTTATCGGAATACAATGAGCAGTTCTTC | CASSLSEYNEQFF
TRBJ2-5 | TRBV15 | many | . | TGTGCCACCAGCAGAGATGTTGGGGTTAGAGTAGAGACCCAGTACTTC | CATSRDVGVRVETQYF
TRBJ1-2 | TRBV7-3 | few | . | TGTGCCAGCAGCTTAAGTCAGAGGGCGCGGGAAGGCTACCCCTTC | CASSLSQRAREGYPF
TRBJ1-4 | TRBV15 | many | . | TGTGCCACCAGCAGGGATGGGGGCGCGGCTAATGAAAAACTGTTTTTT | CATSRDGGAANEKLFF
TRBJ2-3 | TRBV24-1 | many | . | TGTGCCACCAGCCAAGGACTGGCGGGTGCCACAGATACGCAGTATTTT | CATSQGLAGATDTQYF
TRBJ2-7 | TRBV5-6 | many | . | TGTGCCAGCAGCTCACCTGGGACGGAATCCTACGAGCAGTACTTC | CASSSPGTESYEQYF
TRBJ2-5 | TRBV2 | many | . | TGTGCCAGCAGTTTCGAACTCAAAGAGACCCAGTACTTC | CASSFELKETQYF
TRBJ2-5 | TRBV7-2 | . | . | TGTGCCAGCAACCCGATACGACAGGAATCCGGCGAGACCCAGTACTTC | CASNPIRQESGETQYF
TRBJ2-4 | TRBV6-5 | once | . | TGTGCCAGCAGCCGCGGGTCCCCGGGTGTAGCCAAAAACATTCAGTACTTC | CASSRGSPGVAKNIQYF
TRBJ2-2 | TRBV4-2 | many | TRBD1 | TGTGCCAGCAGCCAAGACCCCGGGACAGGTCCCACCGGGGAGCTGTTTTTT | CASSQDPGTGPTGELFF
TRBJ2-3 | TRBV4-1 | many | . | TGCGCCAGCAGCCAAGAGGCGGGGTACACAGATACGCAGTATTTT | CASSQEAGYTDTQYF
TRBJ2-1 | TRBV20-1 | . | TRBD2 | TGCAGTGCTTCAGGACTAGCGGGGGGGCCCTCGTACAATGAGCAGTTCTTC | CSASGLAGGPSYNEQFF
TRBJ2-1 | TRBV18 | . | TRBD1 | TGTGCCAGCTCACTTTCAACCCAGGGGGAGAATGAGCAGTTCTTC | CASSLSTQGENEQFF
TRBJ2-5 | TRBV28 | many | TRBD1 | TGTGCCAGCAGTTTAAACGGCAGGGGGCTAGAGACCCAGTACTTC | CASSLNGRGLETQYF
TRBJ2-1 | TRBV12-3/TRBV12-4 | many | TRBD2 | TGTGCCAGCACCTCTACTAGCGGGATGTACAATGAGCAGTTCTTC | CASTSTSGMYNEQFF
TRBJ2-7 | TRBV30 | many | TRBD1 | TGTGCCTGGAGTGTAGGGACAGGGACGTACGAGCAGTACTTC | CAWSVGTGTYEQYF
TRBJ2-1 | TRBV2 | many | . | TGTGCCAGCAGTGACGGTCGGCATGAGCAGTTCTTC | CASSDGRHEQFF
TRBJ2-1 | TRBV6-5 | few | . | TGTGCCAGCAGTTACGGGGCGGGGGCGAGTAATGAGCAGTTCTTC | CASSYGAGASNEQFF
TRBJ1-1 | TRBV13 | . | . | TGTGCCAGCAGCCACGACAGGGAAGCTTTCTTT | CASSHDREAFF
TRBJ2-7 | TRBV20-1 | many | TRBD2 | TGCAGTGCCCCGGCTAGCGGGGGGCTAAACTACGAGCAGTACTTC | CSAPASGGLNYEQYF
TRBJ2-2 | TRBV30 | many | . | TGTGCCTGGGGCCCCGAGATCGGGGAGCTGTTTTTT | CAWGPEIGELFF
TRBJ2-1 | TRBV28 | . | TRBD2 | TGTGCCAGCAGTTTATTGGGGGCTAGCGGGAGGGCCTGGGATGAGCAGTTCTTC | CASSLLGASGRAWDEQFF
TRBJ2-5 | TRBV7-7 | many | . | TGTGCTAGCAGCTTAGATACTAACGAAGAGACCCAGTACTTC | CASSLDTNEETQYF
TRBJ1-4 | TRBV7-9 | . | . | TGTGCCAGCAGCCCCACTGGACTAGCGGGAATTGCTAATGAAAAACTGTTTTTT | CASSPTGLAGIANEKLFF
TRBJ1-5 | TRBV2 | many | TRBD1 | TGTGCCAGCAGTGTATCGCCGGGACAGGGGGTGGGGTTCAATCAGTCCCAGCATTTT | CASSVSPGQGVGFNQSQHF
TRBJ1-6 | TRBV6-6 | . | TRBD1 | TGTGCCAGCAGTTCGGGACAGGGGAACTCACCCCTCCACTTT | CASSSGQGNSPLHF